This passage covers 27 T cell receptor beta chains from one sample sequenced in a study of cytomegalovirus exposure and HLA in healthy donors. With 60 Vbeta and 13 Jbeta primers, the PCR was carried out. TCRdb's table, derived via immunoSEQ multiplex PCR, lists solely in-frame clones and lacks some. The sample lists approximately 170,000 clones; around three quarters were seen once. Input material: PBMCs. These receptors were obtained from a woman between 18 and 29 years old in good health and CMV-seronegative.

This chain uses TRBV2 with TRBJ2-4; perhaps TRBD1 as D (5 bases). The CDR3 is made up of 15 amino acids. Germline CDR1 is SNHLY and CDR2 is FYNNEI. Trimming took off 3 bases at V and 1 base at J, with 10 bases between the two ends. The CDR3 loop is CASSDPPGAKNIQYF. The DNA for the CDR3 is TGTGCCAGCAGTGATCCCCCAGGGGCCAAAAACATTCAGTACTTC. Combining the CDR3 with reference TRBV2 and TRBJ2-4 gives the whole variable domain EPEVTQTPSHQVTQMGQEVILRCVPISNHLYFYWYRQILGQKVEFLVSFYNNEISEKSEIFDDQFSVERPDGSNFTLKIRSTKLEDSAMYFCASSDPPGAKNIQYFGAGTRLSVL.

V usage is TRBV9 and J usage is TRBJ1-1, with TRBD1 matching 9 bases. This CDR3 region has 15 residues. With 3 bases clipped from V and 4 bases from J, the junction kept 7 bases outside the gene matches. Germline V lookup: CDR1 SGDLS, CDR2 YYNGEE. DNA of the CDR3: TGTGCCAGCAGCGCATACAGGGGGCAGGGCACTGAAGCTTTCTTT. Protein product: CASSAYRGQGTEAFF.

The chain uses TRBV6-5 and TRBJ1-2, with D perhaps TRBD1 (6 bases). V was trimmed by 6 bases and J by 7 bases, leaving 15 bases between them. The CDR3 has 13 residues. The germline V gene encodes CDR1 MNHEY and CDR2 SVGAGI. CDR3 region: CASRTRGVGGYTF. In nucleotides, the CDR3 is TGTGCCAGCAGAACCAGGGGTGTGGGTGGCTACACCTTC.

J is TRBJ2-5 and V is TRBV27, with 14 nucleotides matching TRBD2. This CDR3 is 17 amino acids long. With 7 bases clipped from V and 5 bases from J, the junction kept 12 bases outside the gene matches. CDR1 and CDR2 from the germline V gene are MNHEY and SMNVEV (reference sequence). CDR3: CASMPAGLAGVLETQYF. The DNA of the CDR3 is TGTGCCAGCATGCCCGCGGGACTAGCGGGGGTTCTGGAGACCCAGTACTTC.

The V and J genes are TRBV5-4 and TRBJ2-1, with TRBD2 identical over 9 bases. The trim removed 5 bases at V and 9 bases at J, leaving 15 bases unmatched. CDR1 SGHNT and CDR2 YYREEE come from the germline V gene (reference sequence). The CDR3 contains 16 residues. CDR3: CASSSRLAGGLGEQFF. In DNA, the CDR3 is TGTGCCAGCAGTTCTCGCCTGGCGGGAGGGCTCGGTGAGCAGTTCTTC.

This clone was seen once. The chain couples TRBV29-1 to TRBJ2-3; TRBD2 aligns across 11 bases. V lost 5 bases to trimming and J lost 0 bases; unmatched junction nucleotides: 10. CDR3 length equals 17 residues. In germline, CDR1 is SQVTM, CDR2 ANQGSEA. CDR3 loop: CSVQSLRTSGSTDTQYF. DNA for the CDR3: TGCAGCGTTCAGTCGTTGAGGACTAGCGGGAGCACAGATACGCAGTATTTT.

The rearrangement uses TRBV6-1 and TRBJ1-2; maybe TRBD1 (6 bases). The V gene lost 1 base and the J gene lost 3 bases, with 9 bases spanning the gap. CDR3 length equals 14 residues. CDR1 and CDR2 from the germline V gene are MNHNS and SASEGT. The CDR3 protein is CASSEDGTYYGYTF. CDR3 nucleotides: TGTGCCAGCAGTGAAGATGGGACATACTATGGCTACACCTTC.

This chain joins TRBV4-3 and TRBJ2-7, with TRBD1 matching over 7 bases. The CDR3 contains 15 residues. Germline V gene lookup returns CDR1 LGHNA and CDR2 YSLEER. Losses at the gene ends were 0 bases for V and 2 bases for J; bases not matched to a gene: 4. The CDR3, as DNA: TGCGCCAGCAGCCAAGAGTATACAGGGGCCTACGAGCAGTACTTC. This codes for CASSQEYTGAYEQYF.

The V gene is TRBV4-3, the J gene TRBJ1-6; D not certain. CDR3 length: 14 residues. V lost 1 base to trimming and J lost 8 bases, with 9 bases between them. Germline assignment: CDR1 LGHNA and CDR2 YSLEER. Here the CDR3 reads CASSQVMRDSPLHF. In DNA, the CDR3 is TGCGCCAGCAGCCAAGTGATGAGGGATTCACCCCTCCACTTT.

This sequence joins TRBV29-1 and TRBJ2-3; D is possibly TRBD1 (6 bases). V was clipped by 6 bases and J by 4 bases, with 17 bases between them. This CDR3 has 14 amino acids. Germline loops: CDR1 SQVTM, CDR2 ANQGSEA. DNA of the CDR3: TGCAGCGTGGAAACAGGGTATAACCCAGATACGCAGTATTTT. Its protein product is CSVETGYNPDTQYF.

The V gene is TRBV11-2, the J gene TRBJ2-7; 7 bases are a match to TRBD1. This CDR3 region has 13 residues. CDR1 is SGHAT and CDR2 is FQNNGV in the germline V gene. V lost 10 bases, J lost 3 bases, and 9 bases stayed unmatched. The CDR3 nucleotides read TGTGCCACAGGAAGGGACAGCAACTACGAGCAGTACTTC. This encodes CATGRDSNYEQYF.

This chain uses TRBV15 with TRBJ2-5; D call uncertain. The CDR3 has 11 residues. V dropped 1 base and J dropped 5 bases, with 2 bases sitting between them. From germline, CDR1 is LNHNV and CDR2 YYDKDF (reference sequence). CDR3 sequence: CATSRAETQYF. The CDR3 region has the DNA TGTGCCACCAGCAGAGCGGAGACCCAGTACTTC.

The gene calls are TRBV28 and TRBJ2-5, with D tentatively TRBD2 (6 bases). CDR3 length: 14 residues. Per the germline V gene, CDR1 is MDHEN and CDR2 is SYDVKM. The V and J ends lost 3 bases and 5 bases respectively, with 13 bases between them. The CDR3 bases are TGTGCCAGCAGTTTCACCGGGAGCGTGGAGACCCAGTACTTC. Amino acid sequence: CASSFTGSVETQYF.

The chain has TRBV5-1 and TRBJ2-2; D unclear. Trimming cost V 2 bases and J 5 bases, with 13 bases left between them. This CDR3 has 15 residues. From germline, CDR1 is SGHRS and CDR2 YFSETQ. CDR3 sequence reads: CASSLASGGTGELFF. The CDR3 DNA reads TGCGCCAGCAGCTTAGCGTCTGGTGGGACCGGGGAGCTGTTTTTT. The full variable domain, with the rest looked up from reference TRBV5-1 and TRBJ2-2, is KAGVTQTPRYLIKTRGQQVTLSCSPISGHRSVSWYQQTPGQGLQFLFEYFSETQRNKGNFPGRFSGRQFSNSRSEMNVSTLELGDSALYLCASSLASGGTGELFFGEGSRLTVL.

The rearrangement joins TRBV18 to TRBJ2-7; 9 nucleotides match TRBD2. This CDR3 region has 16 residues. V trimming: 2 bases; J trimming: 6 bases; junction bases outside the gene matches: 11. The germline CDR1 and CDR2 sequences are KGHSH and LQKENI. The CDR3 here is CASSPTSGSYPGEQYF. The CDR3 nucleotides are TGTGCCAGCTCACCAACTAGCGGGTCCTACCCAGGCGAGCAGTACTTC.

The DNA of the CDR3 is TGTGCCAGCAGCCTAAATACGGGGACTAGCGGATACAATGAGCAGTTCTTC. Protein sequence: CASSLNTGTSGYNEQFF. The chain employs TRBV9 and TRBJ2-1, with 11 bases matching TRBD2. CDR3 size: 17 residues. The trim removed 4 bases at V and 4 bases at J, leaving 10 bases unmatched. Germline V CDR1 and CDR2: SGDLS, YYNGEE.

The chain uses TRBV11-2 and TRBJ1-4, with no clear D. The CDR3 runs to 16 residues. The V gene lost 0 bases and the J gene lost 5 bases, with 13 bases spanning the gap. Germline loops: CDR1 SGHAT, CDR2 FQNNGV. The CDR3 here is CASSLDKASENEKLFF. CDR3 coding DNA: TGTGCCAGCAGCTTAGACAAAGCCTCCGAAAATGAAAAACTGTTTTTT.

Only one count was recorded for this clone. Other DNA sequences in this specimen translate into the identical CDR3. CDR3 nucleotide sequence: TGCGCCAGCAGCCAAGATCCTGCAGATACGCAGTATTTT. Translated, it gives CASSQDPADTQYF. The chain combines TRBV4-1 with TRBJ2-3, with D hard to call. This CDR3 comprises 13 residues. Germline V gene data show CDR1 as MGHRA and CDR2 as YSYEKL. Trimming shortened V by 0 bases and J by 4 bases, and 5 bases separated the two germline ends.

The V gene is TRBV7-2, the J gene TRBJ1-1, with no clear D. The germline gives CDR1 SGHTA, CDR2 FQGNSA. The V gene lost 5 bases and the J gene lost 1 base, with 8 bases spanning the gap. The CDR3 is 13 amino acids. The CDR3 here is CASSPRQNTEAFF. DNA for the CDR3: TGTGCCAGCAGCCCGCGACAGAACACTGAAGCTTTCTTT.

This clone was picked up a small number of times. The rearrangement links TRBV6-5 to TRBJ2-6; 7 nucleotides agree with TRBD1. Germline CDR1 reads MNHEY; CDR2 reads SVGAGI. The J segment lost 4 bases and the V segment lost 6 bases, leaving 6 bases of the junction unmatched. This CDR3 region has 15 residues. This chain's CDR3 is CASRLTGAGANVLTF. DNA for the CDR3: TGTGCCAGCAGGCTTACAGGGGCCGGGGCCAACGTCCTGACTTTC.

V gene TRBV7-2 combines with J gene TRBJ2-7, with D possibly being TRBD1 (5 bases). Germline CDR1 SGHTA, CDR2 FQGNSA. The CDR3 is 17 amino acids. V was clipped by 1 base and J by 3 bases, with 19 bases between them. The CDR3 DNA reads TGTGCCAGCAGCTTAGGGTTGCAGGGTAGTGGTATCTACGAGCAGTACTTC. Protein product: CASSLGLQGSGIYEQYF. Based on the CDR3 plus reference TRBV7-2 and TRBJ2-7, the full variable domain is GAGVSQSPSNKVTEKGKDVELRCDPISGHTALYWYRQSLGQGLEFLIYFQGNSAPDKSGLPSDRFSAERTGGSVSTLTIQRTQQEDSAVYLCASSLGLQGSGIYEQYFGPGTRLTVT.

The J gene is TRBJ1-2, the V gene TRBV30; D possibly corresponds to TRBD1 (6 bases). The CDR3 is 13 amino acids. Trimming stripped 8 bases from V and 0 bases from J, with 13 bases between. The germline CDR1 and CDR2 sequences are GTSNPN and SVGIG (reference sequence). This chain's CDR3 is CAHRTDSNYGYTF. The DNA for the CDR3 is TGTGCCCACAGGACAGATTCTAACTATGGCTACACCTTC.

This chain uses TRBV28 with TRBJ1-6; 7 bases line up with TRBD1. This CDR3 has 14 residues. V shed 3 bases, J shed 4 bases, and the junction held 0 bases outside the gene matches. Germline CDR1 MDHEN, CDR2 SYDVKM. The CDR3 reads CASSLTGYNSPLHF. The CDR3 DNA is TGTGCCAGCAGTTTGACAGGGTATAATTCACCCCTCCACTTT.

The sample holds a few counts of this clone. This chain uses TRBV19 with TRBJ1-6; a weak D match, TRBD1 (5 bases). The CDR3 is made up of 13 amino acids. Germline V gene lookup returns CDR1 LNHDA and CDR2 SQIVND (reference sequence). Deletions cut 5 bases from V and 10 bases from J, with 12 bases between. CDR3 DNA sequence: TGTGCCAGTAGTCGGGGAGGGGAATCACCCCTCCACTTT. Translated: CASSRGGESPLHF.

This rearrangement joins TRBV5-4 to TRBJ2-3, with TRBD1 matching 7 bases. CDR3 size: 16 residues. With V trimmed by 4 bases and J by 2 bases, 10 bases remained unmatched. CDR1 and CDR2 from the germline V gene are SGHNT and YYREEE (reference sequence). The CDR3: CASSTKTGQATDTQYF. The CDR3 DNA reads as TGTGCCAGCAGCACCAAAACCGGACAGGCCACAGATACGCAGTATTTT.

The chain uses TRBV6-5 and TRBJ1-2; 9 bases are a match to TRBD1. Trimming removed 0 bases from V and 6 bases from J; junction bases left unmatched: 5. The CDR3 covers 15 residues. Germline V gives CDR1 MNHEY, CDR2 SVGAGI. The chain's CDR3 is CASSYSGRTGDGYTF. CDR3 DNA: TGTGCCAGCAGTTACTCGGGTCGGACAGGGGATGGCTACACCTTC.

This chain uses TRBV9 with TRBJ2-1; no clear D. V dropped 0 bases and J dropped 6 bases, with 13 bases sitting between them. In germline, CDR1 is SGDLS, CDR2 YYNGEE. CDR3 length: 15 residues. CDR3 region: CASSVGASVGNEQFF. The CDR3 nucleotides read TGTGCCAGCAGCGTAGGCGCGTCGGTTGGCAATGAGCAGTTCTTC.